The clone carrying this T cell receptor beta chain was recorded at least ten times. TCRdb reanalysed the 5' RACE reads using MiXCR and keeps one entry per CDR3 protein. The sample records around 250,000 distinct CDR3 sequences, 15% to 20% being singletons. Trimming stripped 6 bases from V and 0 bases from J, with 6 bases between. The CDR3 is made up of 14 amino acids. These data come from a study of T-cell memory formation after mild COVID-19. The TCR was taken from a young man who had mild COVID-19 (a few samples of this study predate the infection). Cell type and time point are not known. Sequenced sample: PBMCs or a T cell subset sorted from them (not recorded which). The rearrangement links TRBV12-3 or TRBV12-4 to TRBJ2-6; D gene uncertain. CDR3 in DNA: TGTGCCAGCAGCAGCAGCTCTGGGGCCAACGTCCTGACTTTC. It codes for CASSSSSGANVLTF.